This record looks at one TCR beta chain sequence and its context. These data originate in a study of blood T cell repertoires in COVID-19. Looking at the study overall: COVID-19 samples collected from the United States, Italy and Spain covered acute and convalescent phases. T cells, B-cell-depleted T cells, or PBMCs supplied cDNA or gDNA.

This CDR3 has 16 residues. Germline V lookup: CDR1 SGHRS, CDR2 YFSETQ. Trimming removed 4 bases at V and 5 bases at J, with 21 bases between. In the original workflow: It was from reference gene primer amplification that nucleated cell counts were estimated. Sequencing was performed with immunoSEQ multiplex PCR; in TCRdb, only in-frame clones are kept and a portion is missing. That table furnishes V, J and clone size, whereas the DNA furnished D and trimming. Found here are more than 20,000 clones, roughly 73% of them singletons; the top ten hold less than 20%. Sequences were obtained from peripheral blood. The rearrangement joins TRBV5-1 to TRBJ2-5; a weak D match, TRBD1 (6 bases). The TCR originated in a human donor in a cohort sampled during active or convalescent COVID-19. This CDR3 reads CASSPDLATGQETQYF. Written as DNA, the CDR3 is TGCGCCAGCAGCCCGGACCTAGCAACAGGGCAGGAGACCCAGTACTTC.